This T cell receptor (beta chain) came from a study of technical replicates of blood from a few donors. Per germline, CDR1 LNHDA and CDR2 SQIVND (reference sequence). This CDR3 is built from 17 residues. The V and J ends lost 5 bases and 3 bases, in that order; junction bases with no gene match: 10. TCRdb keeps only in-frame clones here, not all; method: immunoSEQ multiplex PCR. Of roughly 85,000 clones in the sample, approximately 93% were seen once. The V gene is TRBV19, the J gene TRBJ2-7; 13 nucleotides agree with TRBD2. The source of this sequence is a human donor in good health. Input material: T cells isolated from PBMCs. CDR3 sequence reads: CASSPTSGGFRDYEQYF. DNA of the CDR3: TGTGCCAGTAGTCCGACTAGCGGGGGGTTTAGGGACTACGAGCAGTACTTC.